The rows below give T cell receptor beta chains drawn from one sample of a study of T cells in Graves' hyperthyroidism and ophthalmopathy. Using its own MiXCR run on the multiplex PCR reads, TCRdb lists one record per CDR3 protein. The table has around 600,000 distinct CDR3 sequences, more than 15% seen once. The sequencing sample was made of blood. All receptors derive from a woman in her thirties or forties with Graves' ophthalmopathy. The conserved cysteine and the conserved F or W are not part of the CDR3 here. The order of the fields is V gene, CDR3 protein.

v_call: TRBV18
cdr3_aa: ASSPQPSYEQY

v_call: TRBV6-1
cdr3_aa: ASSPLTGNQAF

v_call: TRBV27
cdr3_aa: ASSLSNAGRAPNYNSPLH

v_call: TRBV29-1
cdr3_aa: SVVLAGEGETQY

v_call: TRBV20-1
cdr3_aa: SAPPRQGTVKATQY

v_call: TRBV28
cdr3_aa: ASSGKTGTVGYT

v_call: TRBV28
cdr3_aa: ASSPGTGGIHEQY

v_call: TRBV12-3/TRBV12-4
cdr3_aa: ASRPGGRLTDTQY

v_call: TRBV4-1
cdr3_aa: ASSQEYRIMNTEAF

v_call: TRBV7-7
cdr3_aa: ASSLDENTEAF

v_call: TRBV20-1
cdr3_aa: SASWSGGLVNEQF

v_call: TRBV4-1
cdr3_aa: ASSQRGAGGQEQY

v_call: TRBV12-3/TRBV12-4
cdr3_aa: ASRPPGVSNTEAF

v_call: TRBV9
cdr3_aa: ASSASGGGYNEQF

v_call: TRBV3-1
cdr3_aa: ASSQDQGSSGNTIY

v_call: TRBV30
cdr3_aa: AWSAQGGMPAF

v_call: TRBV6-2/TRBV6-3
cdr3_aa: ASSYSGVSSGGFSGANVLT

v_call: TRBV11-2
cdr3_aa: ASSLVRGDYEQY

v_call: TRBV5-1
cdr3_aa: ASSPVPGDRDAKNIQY

v_call: TRBV4-1
cdr3_aa: ASSQHKLGDSWANEQF

v_call: TRBV18
cdr3_aa: ASSPLDSSKTDTQY

v_call: TRBV27
cdr3_aa: ASSATGRGYGYT

v_call: TRBV5-1
cdr3_aa: ASSLVQTNTEAF

v_call: TRBV11-2
cdr3_aa: ASRFTGGANSPLH

v_call: TRBV20-1
cdr3_aa: SARGSSRPDTQY

v_call: TRBV3-1
cdr3_aa: ASSQDGRTYNEQF

v_call: TRBV4-1
cdr3_aa: ASNRRASGDNEQF

v_call: TRBV12-3/TRBV12-4
cdr3_aa: ASSFYGRNTGELF

v_call: TRBV30
cdr3_aa: AWTPDNGNTEAF

v_call: TRBV6-1
cdr3_aa: ASRYTDRALDGHT

v_call: TRBV7-3
cdr3_aa: ASSYRAGGAPRGDTQY

v_call: TRBV28
cdr3_aa: ASSLPRGTGTTKIQPQH

v_call: TRBV5-1
cdr3_aa: ASRQGIATNEKLF

v_call: TRBV7-9
cdr3_aa: ASSPQGLSYEQY

v_call: TRBV6-1
cdr3_aa: ASSRGIGGHTQY

v_call: TRBV5-4
cdr3_aa: ASSDSGSVAYEQY

v_call: TRBV20-1
cdr3_aa: SARRHMGAEQF

v_call: TRBV6-5
cdr3_aa: ASSYSGTPPQETQY

v_call: TRBV3-1
cdr3_aa: ASSHLVSGTYEQY

v_call: TRBV20-1
cdr3_aa: SARRTVGGYT

v_call: TRBV3-1
cdr3_aa: ASSPPIAGSYEQF

v_call: TRBV24-1
cdr3_aa: ATSGKSEAF

v_call: TRBV7-3
cdr3_aa: ASRANLNTEAF

v_call: TRBV20-1
cdr3_aa: SARTGGALSYEQY

v_call: TRBV20-1
cdr3_aa: SARSRTGLTYEQY

v_call: TRBV3-1
cdr3_aa: ASSQVASGRAIDTQY

v_call: TRBV11-2
cdr3_aa: ASSFFRDDEKLF

v_call: TRBV18
cdr3_aa: ASSPLAEGQPQH

v_call: TRBV6-1
cdr3_aa: ASSKTGATEAF

v_call: TRBV7-9
cdr3_aa: ASSRERGRPQH